A single sample gave rise to the 8 T cell receptor beta chains below, sequenced in a study of cytomegalovirus exposure and HLA in healthy donors. With 60 Vbeta and 13 Jbeta primers, the PCR was carried out. Sequencing used immunoSEQ multiplex PCR; TCRdb keeps in-frame clones, though not all of them. The top ten hold more than 9.5% of the sample, which has approximately 150,000 clones, about 80% seen once. The sequenced sample consisted of PBMCs. The receptor set was obtained from a woman aged 60 to 75 in good health and CMV-seropositive.

The CDR3: CASKNLRGMDGRGQETQYF. In DNA form, the CDR3 reads TGTGCCAGCAAAAACCTTCGGGGAATGGACGGGAGGGGACAAGAGACCCAGTACTTC. This chain joins TRBV11-2 and TRBJ2-5; 8 bases map to TRBD2. The V segment lost 7 bases and the J segment 2 bases; nucleotides outside the gene matches: 21. This CDR3 region has 19 residues. The germline V gene encodes CDR1 SGHAT and CDR2 FQNNGV.

This clone showed up just a few times. The chain joins TRBV9 to TRBJ2-1; possible D gene TRBD2, 5 bases. The germline V gene has CDR1 SGDLS and CDR2 YYNGEE. CDR3 size: 14 residues. V was trimmed by 6 bases and J by 0 bases, leaving 10 bases between them. The DNA for the CDR3 is TGTGCCAGCACCGAGGGCAGCTCCTACAATGAGCAGTTCTTC. Translating gives CASTEGSSYNEQFF.

This chain connects TRBV7-2 to TRBJ2-7, with D perhaps matching TRBD2 (5 bases). The CDR3 loop spans 14 amino acids. Between the trimmed V and J ends, which lost 2 bases and 5 bases, there was a span of 13 bases. In germline, CDR1 is SGHTA, CDR2 FQGNSA. The CDR3 sequence: CASSLYKGSDEQYF. The CDR3 DNA follows: TGTGCCAGCAGCTTATACAAAGGGAGCGACGAGCAGTACTTC.

The chain carries TRBV18 and TRBJ2-5; D unresolved. CDR3 size: 13 residues. The V gene lost 3 bases and the J gene lost 3 bases, with 8 bases spanning the gap. Germline V lookup: CDR1 KGHSH, CDR2 LQKENI. CDR3 bases: TGTGCCAGCTCACCGAGACTTGAAGAGACCCAGTACTTC. It is translated as CASSPRLEETQYF.

This CDR3 reads CSVGPDNSYEQYF. DNA for the CDR3: TGCAGCGTTGGACCCGACAACTCCTACGAGCAGTACTTC. The gene calls are TRBV29-1 and TRBJ2-7, with no clear D. CDR3 length: 13 residues. Trimming left V 4 bases short and J 0 bases short, with 10 bases between. The germline V gene has CDR1 SQVTM and CDR2 ANQGSEA.

The genes are TRBV5-4 and TRBJ2-6; the D gene is possibly TRBD1 (5 bases). Deletions cut 2 bases from V and 2 bases from J, with 5 bases between. Germline CDR1 reads SGHNT; CDR2 reads YYREEE (reference sequence). The CDR3 is 14 residues long. CDR3 protein: CASSFRAGANVLTF. The DNA of the CDR3 is TGTGCCAGCAGCTTCAGGGCTGGGGCCAACGTCCTGACTTTC.

This rearrangement joins TRBV2 to TRBJ2-3, with D unclear. The CDR3 is 13 residues long. Germline lookup yields CDR1 SNHLY and CDR2 FYNNEI. The germline V and J ends were trimmed by 2 bases and 6 bases, with 9 bases remaining between them. The CDR3 region has the DNA TGTGCCAGCAGTGAAAGACTGGCGGATACGCAGTATTTT. Translation gives CASSERLADTQYF.

The V and J genes are TRBV7-3 and TRBJ2-2; D unclear. This CDR3 is built from 13 residues. CDR1 is SGHTA, CDR2 FQGTGA, per germline. V gave up 7 bases and J gave up 7 bases, with 13 bases separating them. CDR3 nucleotide sequence: TGTGCCAGCACCTTTCGGGTGGGCGGGGAGCTGTTTTTT. Amino acid sequence: CASTFRVGGELFF.